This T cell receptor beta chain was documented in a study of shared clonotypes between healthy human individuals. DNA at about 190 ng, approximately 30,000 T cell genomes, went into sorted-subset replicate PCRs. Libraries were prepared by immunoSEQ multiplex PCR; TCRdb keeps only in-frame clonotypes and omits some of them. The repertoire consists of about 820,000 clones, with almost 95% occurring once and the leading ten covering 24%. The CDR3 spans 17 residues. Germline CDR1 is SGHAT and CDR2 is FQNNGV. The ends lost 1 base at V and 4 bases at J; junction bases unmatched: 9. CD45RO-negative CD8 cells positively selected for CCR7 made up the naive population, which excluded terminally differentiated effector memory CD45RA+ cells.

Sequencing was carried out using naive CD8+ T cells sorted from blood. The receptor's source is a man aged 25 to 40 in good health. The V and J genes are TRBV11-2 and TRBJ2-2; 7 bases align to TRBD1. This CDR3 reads CASSLGPGQPVTGELFF. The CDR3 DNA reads TGTGCCAGCAGCTTAGGCCCGGGACAGCCGGTCACCGGGGAGCTGTTTTTT.